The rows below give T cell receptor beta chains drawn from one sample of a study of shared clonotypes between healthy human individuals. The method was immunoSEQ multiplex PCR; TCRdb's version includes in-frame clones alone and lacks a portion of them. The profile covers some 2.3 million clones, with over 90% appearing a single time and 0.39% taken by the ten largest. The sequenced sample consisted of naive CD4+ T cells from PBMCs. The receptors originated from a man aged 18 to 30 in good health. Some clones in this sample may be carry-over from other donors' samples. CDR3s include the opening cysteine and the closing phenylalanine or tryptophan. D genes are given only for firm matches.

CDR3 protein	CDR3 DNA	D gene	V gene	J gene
CASSRNGGTQYF	TGTGCCAGCAGCAGAAACGGGGGGACCCAGTACTTC	-	TRBV28	TRBJ2-5
CAWSVRGRTDTQYF	TGTGCCTGGAGTGTACGGGGGCGCACAGATACGCAGTATTTT	-	TRBV30	TRBJ2-3
CASSLASTYEQYF	TGTGCCAGCAGCTTAGCTAGCACCTACGAGCAGTACTTC	-	TRBV11-2	TRBJ2-7
CASYERDRSYEQYF	TGTGCCAGCTATGAGAGGGACAGATCTTACGAGCAGTACTTC	TRBD1	TRBV6-1	TRBJ2-7
CASSADRGLIGELFF	TGTGCCAGCAGCGCGGACAGGGGGTTGATCGGGGAGCTGTTTTTT	TRBD1	TRBV7-6	TRBJ2-2
CASSRDQGGPEAFF	TGTGCCAGCAGTAGGGATCAGGGGGGCCCTGAAGCTTTCTTT	TRBD1	TRBV6-4	TRBJ1-1
CASGRGAFFSGANVLTF	TGTGCCAGCGGAAGGGGGGCCTTTTTCTCTGGGGCCAACGTCCTGACTTTC	-	TRBV7-9	TRBJ2-6
CASSHGLGDEQFF	TGCGCCAGCAGCCACGGACTCGGGGATGAGCAGTTCTTC	-	TRBV5-1	TRBJ2-1
CASSQIRRYNEQFF	TGTGCCAGCAGCCAAATTCGCAGGTACAATGAGCAGTTCTTC	-	TRBV14	TRBJ2-1
CASSLGKTYEQYF	TGTGCCAGCAGTTTGGGTAAAACCTACGAGCAGTACTTC	-	TRBV28	TRBJ2-7